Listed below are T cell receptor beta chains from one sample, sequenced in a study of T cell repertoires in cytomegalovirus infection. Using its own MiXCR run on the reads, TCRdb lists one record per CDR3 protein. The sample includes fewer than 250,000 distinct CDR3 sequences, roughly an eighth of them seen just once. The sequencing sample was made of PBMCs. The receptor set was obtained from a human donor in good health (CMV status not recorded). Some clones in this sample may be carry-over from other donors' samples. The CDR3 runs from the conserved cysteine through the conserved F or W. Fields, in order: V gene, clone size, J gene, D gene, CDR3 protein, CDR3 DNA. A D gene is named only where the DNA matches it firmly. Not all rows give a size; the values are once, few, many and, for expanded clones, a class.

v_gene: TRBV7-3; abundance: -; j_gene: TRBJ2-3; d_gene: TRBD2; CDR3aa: CASSLIGLAGSTDTQYF; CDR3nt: TGTGCCAGCAGCTTAATTGGACTAGCGGGGAGCACAGATACGCAGTATTTT
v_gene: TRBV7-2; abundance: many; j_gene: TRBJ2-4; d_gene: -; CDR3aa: CASSLWGDENIQYF; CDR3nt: TGTGCCAGCAGCTTATGGGGGGACGAAAACATTCAGTACTTC
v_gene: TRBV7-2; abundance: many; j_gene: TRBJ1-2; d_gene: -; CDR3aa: CASSHGGVSGYTF; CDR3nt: TGTGCCAGCAGCCACGGAGGAGTCTCTGGCTACACCTTC
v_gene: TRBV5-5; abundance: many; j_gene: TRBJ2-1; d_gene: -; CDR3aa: CASSFQISKGVRYNEQFF; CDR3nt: TGTGCCAGCAGCTTTCAAATTTCTAAGGGGGTAAGGTACAATGAGCAGTTCTTC
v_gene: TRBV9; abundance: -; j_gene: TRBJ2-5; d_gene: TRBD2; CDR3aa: CASSQSGGAETQYF; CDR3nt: TGTGCCAGCAGCCAGAGCGGGGGGGCAGAGACCCAGTACTTC
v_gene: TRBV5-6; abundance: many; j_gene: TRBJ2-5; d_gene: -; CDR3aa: CASSLVRRNQETQYF; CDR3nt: TGTGCCAGCAGCTTGGTGCGGCGGAACCAAGAGACCCAGTACTTC
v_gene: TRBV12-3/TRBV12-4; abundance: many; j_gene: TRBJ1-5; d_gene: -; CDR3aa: CASSLPPGDQPQHF; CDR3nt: TGTGCCAGCAGCCTCCCTCCAGGGGATCAGCCCCAGCATTTT
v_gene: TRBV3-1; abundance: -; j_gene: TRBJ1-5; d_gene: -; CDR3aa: CASSPGTISNQPQHF; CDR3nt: TGTGCCAGCAGCCCCGGGACTATTAGCAATCAGCCCCAGCATTTT
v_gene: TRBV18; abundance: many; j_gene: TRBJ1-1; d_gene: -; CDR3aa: CASSPDILNTEAFF; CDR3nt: TGTGCCAGCTCACCAGACATCCTGAACACTGAAGCTTTCTTT
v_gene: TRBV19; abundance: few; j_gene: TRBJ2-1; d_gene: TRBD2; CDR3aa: CAPSTSGDNEQFF; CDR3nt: TGTGCCCCTAGCACTAGCGGGGACAATGAGCAGTTCTTC
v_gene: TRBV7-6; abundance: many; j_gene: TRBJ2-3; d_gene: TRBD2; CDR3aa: CASRPGTSGSTDTQYF; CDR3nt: TGTGCCAGCAGGCCTGGGACTAGCGGGAGCACAGATACGCAGTATTTT
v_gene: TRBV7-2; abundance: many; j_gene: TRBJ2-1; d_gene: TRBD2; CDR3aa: CASSSQRGGRNEQFF; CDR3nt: TGTGCCAGCAGCTCTCAGCGGGGGGGCCGGAATGAGCAGTTCTTC
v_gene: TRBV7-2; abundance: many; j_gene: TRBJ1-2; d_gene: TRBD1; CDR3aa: CASSLEAGRGRGYYGYTF; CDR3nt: TGTGCCAGCAGCTTAGAGGCGGGCAGGGGGCGCGGGTACTATGGCTACACCTTC
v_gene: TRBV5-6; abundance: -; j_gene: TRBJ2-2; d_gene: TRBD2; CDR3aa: CASSVAGQNTGELFF; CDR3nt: TGTGCCAGCAGCGTAGCGGGACAAAACACCGGGGAGCTGTTTTTT
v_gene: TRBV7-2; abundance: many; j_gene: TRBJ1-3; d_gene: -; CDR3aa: CASSLAPSGNTIYF; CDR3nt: TGTGCCAGCAGCTTGGCCCCCTCTGGAAACACCATATATTTT
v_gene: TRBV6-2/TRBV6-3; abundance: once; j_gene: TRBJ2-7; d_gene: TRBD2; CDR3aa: CASRIGGANEQYF; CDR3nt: TGTGCCAGCAGGATCGGGGGGGCCAACGAGCAGTACTTC
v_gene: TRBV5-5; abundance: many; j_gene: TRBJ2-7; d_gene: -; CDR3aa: CASSRDLYEQYF; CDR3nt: TGTGCCAGCAGCCGGGATCTTTACGAGCAGTACTTC